The clone carrying this T cell receptor (beta chain) was found a few times. Its antigen is not identified. The repertoire was sequenced with immunoSEQ multiplex PCR; TCRdb's copy has only in-frame clones and lacks some. The table includes more than 95,000 clones, about 90% detected once. The data were taken from a study of T cell responses to AZD1222 COVID-19 vaccine. Broader study findings: A reported finding is that nearly half of spike-specific TCRs target unmutated variant regions.

The source material was peripheral blood, sampled on day 0 of AZD1222 vaccination. The sequence was obtained from an adult in good health.

The CDR3 reads CAWSKGQNTEAFF. DNA of the CDR3: TGTGCCTGGAGTAAGGGGCAGAACACTGAAGCTTTCTTT. This chain uses TRBV30 with TRBJ1-1; a weak D match, TRBD1 (5 bases). The CDR3 is made up of 13 amino acids. Germline values: CDR1 GTSNPN, CDR2 SVGIG (reference sequence). Trimming cost V 2 bases and J 1 base, with 8 bases left between them. Combining the CDR3 with reference TRBV30 and TRBJ1-1 gives the whole variable domain SQTIHQWPATLVQPVGSPLSLECTVEGTSNPNLYWYRQAAGRGLQLLFYSVGIGQISSEVPQNLSASRPQDRQFILSSKKLLLSDSGFYLCAWSKGQNTEAFFGQGTRLTVV.